The 14 T cell receptor beta chains presented below share a single source sample, sequenced in a study of cytomegalovirus exposure and HLA in healthy donors. The study ran its PCR with 60 Vbeta and 13 Jbeta primers. Data came from immunoSEQ multiplex PCR; TCRdb stores just in-frame clones and leaves some out. The sample has over 150,000 clones, 65% to 85% seen once; the top ten hold around 6%. The sample comprised PBMCs. Every receptor here comes from a woman aged 40-49 years in good health and CMV-seropositive.

Only one count was recorded for this clone. The CDR3 loop reads CASRKTGTYGYTF. The CDR3, as DNA: TGTGCCAGCAGAAAGACAGGGACCTATGGCTACACCTTC. V gene TRBV28 combines with J gene TRBJ1-2, with TRBD1 identical over 7 bases. The germline CDR1 and CDR2 sequences are MDHEN and SYDVKM. V gave up 6 bases and J gave up 4 bases; unmatched junction bases: 5. CDR3 length equals 13 residues.

CDR3: CASSLGSGYYEQYF. In nucleotides, the CDR3 is TGCGCCAGCAGCTTGGGGTCAGGGTATTACGAGCAGTACTTC. V gene TRBV5-1 combines with J gene TRBJ2-7; D is possibly TRBD1 (5 bases). The CDR3 spans 14 residues. Trimming took off 0 bases at V and 4 bases at J, with 11 bases between the two ends. Germline CDR1 reads SGHRS; CDR2 reads YFSETQ. Supplemented by reference TRBV5-1 and TRBJ2-7, the full variable domain reads KAGVTQTPRYLIKTRGQQVTLSCSPISGHRSVSWYQQTPGQGLQFLFEYFSETQRNKGNFPGRFSGRQFSNSRSEMNVSTLELGDSALYLCASSLGSGYYEQYFGPGTRLTVT.

CDR3 in amino acids: CASSYRLAGGTDTQYF. CDR3 DNA sequence: TGTGCCAGCAGTTACCGTTTAGCGGGAGGGACAGATACGCAGTATTTT. The chain uses TRBV6-5 and TRBJ2-3, with TRBD2 matching over 11 bases. The CDR3 contains 16 residues. CDR1 is MNHEY, CDR2 SVGAGI, per germline. Trimming removed 2 bases from V and 3 bases from J; junction bases left unmatched: 4.

This clone was observed a few times. The V call is TRBV27, the J call TRBJ1-1; D gene unclear. The CDR3 runs 12 residues. V dropped 4 bases and J dropped 8 bases, with 11 bases sitting between them. Germline V gene lookup returns CDR1 MNHEY and CDR2 SMNVEV (reference sequence). The CDR3 loop is CASSYQTGEAFF. The CDR3 nucleotides are TGTGCCAGCAGTTATCAAACGGGAGAAGCTTTCTTT.

The rearrangement uses TRBV28 and TRBJ2-7; D possibly corresponds to TRBD1 (7 bases). The CDR3 has 17 residues. Germline V gene sequence: CDR1 MDHEN, CDR2 SYDVKM. Trimming stripped 3 bases from V and 5 bases from J, with 23 bases between. The CDR3 coding sequence is TGTGCCAGCAGTTTGTTAGGAGGGGGCGAAGAGAGGAACGAGCAGTACTTC. Amino acids: CASSLLGGGEERNEQYF.

The rearrangement joins TRBV12-2 to TRBJ2-3; TRBD2, the table's D call, lacks a check against the DNA. TRBV12-2 is an annotated pseudogene. The CDR3 is 16 amino acids. The CDR3 sequence: CASRLRGREGPDTQYF. For the CDR3, the DNA is TGTGCAAGTCGCTTAAGAGGGCGGGAGGGCCCAGATACGCAGTATTTT.

The chain has TRBV14 and TRBJ1-4; TRBD1 matches at 9 bases. Per the germline V gene, CDR1 is SGHDN and CDR2 is FVKESK. The V gene end was trimmed by 5 bases and the J gene end by 4 bases; junction bases not matched to a gene: 11. The CDR3 length is 17 residues. CDR3 region: CASSTWTGDGLNEKLFF. For the CDR3, the DNA is TGTGCCAGCAGCACCTGGACAGGGGACGGTCTTAATGAAAAACTGTTTTTT.

The chain couples TRBV28 to TRBJ2-1, with 10 bases that match TRBD1. CDR1 is MDHEN and CDR2 is SYDVKM in the germline V gene. V shed 3 bases and J 6 bases; nucleotides not matched to a gene: 5. CDR3 size: 15 residues. The CDR3, as DNA: TGTGCCAGCAGTTTGTGGACAGGGGGAAGCAATGAGCAGTTCTTC. This gives the protein CASSLWTGGSNEQFF.

Details on this clone: The likely explanation is a read error, given a far larger clone one base away. This same CDR3 is encoded by further DNA sequences in the sample. The chain is built from TRBV7-9 and TRBJ1-2; perhaps TRBD1 as D (5 bases). Trimming took off 4 bases at V and 8 bases at J, with 11 bases between the two ends. CDR3 length: 12 residues. CDR1 SEHNR and CDR2 FQNEAQ come from the germline V gene (reference sequence). For the CDR3, the DNA is TGTGCCAGCAGCTCGGGACTAACCGGCTACACCTTC. Its translation: CASSSGLTGYTF. The full variable domain, its missing parts supplied by reference TRBV7-9 and TRBJ1-2, is DTGVSQNPRHKITKRGQNVTFRCDPISEHNRLYWYRQTLGQGPEFLTYFQNEAQLEKSRLLSDRFSAERPKGSFSTLEIQRTEQGDSAMYLCASSSGLTGYTFGSGTRLTVV.

V gene TRBV7-8 combines with J gene TRBJ1-1; D is uncertain. The CDR3 extends over 15 amino acids. With 1 base removed from V and 5 bases from J, the gap between germline ends came to 14 bases. Germline lookup yields CDR1 SGHVS and CDR2 FQNEAQ. This CDR3 is CASSLDAGRTTEAFF. CDR3 nucleotide sequence: TGTGCCAGCAGCTTAGACGCAGGAAGAACGACTGAAGCTTTCTTT.

The CDR3 DNA is TGTGCCAGCAGCGTAGAGGGTACAGGGGGCAATGAGCAGTTCTTC. Translation gives CASSVEGTGGNEQFF. The chain has TRBV9 and TRBJ2-1, with 8 bases lining up with TRBD1. Trimming at V came to 0 bases and at J to 6 bases, leaving 5 bases not matched to a gene. The germline CDR1 and CDR2 sequences are SGDLS and YYNGEE. The CDR3 extends over 15 amino acids.

This clone was recorded only once. This chain links TRBV27 with TRBJ2-7; a weak D match, TRBD2 (6 bases). V was pared by 3 bases and J by 4 bases, with 19 bases between. The CDR3 covers 16 residues. Per the germline V gene, CDR1 is MNHEY and CDR2 is SMNVEV (reference sequence). CDR3: CASSFSRETSLYEQYF. CDR3 DNA sequence: TGTGCCAGCAGTTTCTCTAGGGAGACTAGTTTGTACGAGCAGTACTTC.

This chain joins TRBV27 and TRBJ1-4; D gene ambiguous. The germline gives CDR1 MNHEY, CDR2 SMNVEV (reference sequence). CDR3 length: 15 amino acids. Trimming stripped 6 bases from V and 0 bases from J, with 11 bases between. In nucleotides, the CDR3 is TGTGCCAGCAGCGAAGGACTTGCAACTAATGAAAAACTGTTTTTT. Translated: CASSEGLATNEKLFF.

The rearrangement uses TRBV2 and TRBJ2-5; TRBD1 matches at 8 bases. The CDR3 has 13 amino acids. Germline assignment: CDR1 SNHLY and CDR2 FYNNEI. The J segment lost 2 bases and the V segment lost 6 bases, leaving 2 bases of the junction unmatched. CDR3 coding DNA: TGTGCCAGCAGGTGGACAGGGCAAGAGACCCAGTACTTC. This codes for CASRWTGQETQYF.